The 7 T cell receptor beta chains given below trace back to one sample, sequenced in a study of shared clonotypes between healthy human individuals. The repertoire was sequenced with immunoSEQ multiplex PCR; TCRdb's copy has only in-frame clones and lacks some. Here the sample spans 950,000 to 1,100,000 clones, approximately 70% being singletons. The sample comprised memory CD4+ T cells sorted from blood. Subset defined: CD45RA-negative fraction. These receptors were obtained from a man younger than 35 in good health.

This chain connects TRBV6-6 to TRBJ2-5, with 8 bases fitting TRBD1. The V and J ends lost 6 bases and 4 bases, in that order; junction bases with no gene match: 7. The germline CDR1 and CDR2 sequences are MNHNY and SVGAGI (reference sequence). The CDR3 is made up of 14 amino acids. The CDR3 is CASRGQGGTETQYF. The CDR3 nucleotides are TGTGCCAGCAGAGGACAGGGCGGTACAGAGACCCAGTACTTC.

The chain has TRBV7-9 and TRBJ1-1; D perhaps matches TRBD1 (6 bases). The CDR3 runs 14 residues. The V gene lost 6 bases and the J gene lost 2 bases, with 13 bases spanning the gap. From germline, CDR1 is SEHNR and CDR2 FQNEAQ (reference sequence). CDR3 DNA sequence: TGTGCCAGCAGACTAGTGACAGGAAACACTGAAGCTTTCTTT. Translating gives CASRLVTGNTEAFF.

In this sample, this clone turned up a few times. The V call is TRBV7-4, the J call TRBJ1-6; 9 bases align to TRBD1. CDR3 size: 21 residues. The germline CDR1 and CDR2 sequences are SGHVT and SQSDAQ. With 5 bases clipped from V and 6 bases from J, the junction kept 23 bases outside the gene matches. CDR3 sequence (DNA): TGTGCCAGCAGCCAAGCGGACAGGACAGGGGAGTTTCTATTGTGTAATTCACCCCTCCACTTT. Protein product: CASSQADRTGEFLLCNSPLHF.

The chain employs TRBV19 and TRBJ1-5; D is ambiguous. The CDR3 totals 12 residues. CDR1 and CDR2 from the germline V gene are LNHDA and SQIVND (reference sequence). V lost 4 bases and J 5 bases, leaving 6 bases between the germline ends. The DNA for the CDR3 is TGTGCCAGTAGTACCTTCGATCAGCCCCAGCATTTT. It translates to CASSTFDQPQHF.

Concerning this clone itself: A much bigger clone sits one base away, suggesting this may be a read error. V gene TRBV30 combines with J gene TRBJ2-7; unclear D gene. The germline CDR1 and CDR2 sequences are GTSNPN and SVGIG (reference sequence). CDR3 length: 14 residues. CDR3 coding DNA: TGTACCTGGAGTATTACCCCCGGTCCGAACGAGCAGTACTTC. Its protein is CTWSITPGPNEQYF.

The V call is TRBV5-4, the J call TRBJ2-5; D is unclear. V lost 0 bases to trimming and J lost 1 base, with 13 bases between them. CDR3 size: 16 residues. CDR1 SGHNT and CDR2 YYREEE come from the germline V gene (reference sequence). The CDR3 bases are TGTGCCAGCAGCTTGGGCAGCAGAAGTACCCAAGAGACCCAGTACTTC. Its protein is CASSLGSRSTQETQYF. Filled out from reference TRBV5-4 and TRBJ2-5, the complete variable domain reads ETGVTQSPTHLIKTRGQQVTLRCSSQSGHNTVSWYQQALGQGPQFIFQYYREEENGRGNFPPRFSGLQFPNYSSELNVNALELDDSALYLCASSLGSRSTQETQYFGPGTRLLVL.

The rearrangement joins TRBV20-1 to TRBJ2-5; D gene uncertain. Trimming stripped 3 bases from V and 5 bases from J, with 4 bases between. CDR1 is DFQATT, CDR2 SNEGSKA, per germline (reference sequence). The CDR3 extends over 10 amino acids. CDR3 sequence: CSASYETQYF. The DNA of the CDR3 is TGCAGTGCTAGCTACGAGACCCAGTACTTC.